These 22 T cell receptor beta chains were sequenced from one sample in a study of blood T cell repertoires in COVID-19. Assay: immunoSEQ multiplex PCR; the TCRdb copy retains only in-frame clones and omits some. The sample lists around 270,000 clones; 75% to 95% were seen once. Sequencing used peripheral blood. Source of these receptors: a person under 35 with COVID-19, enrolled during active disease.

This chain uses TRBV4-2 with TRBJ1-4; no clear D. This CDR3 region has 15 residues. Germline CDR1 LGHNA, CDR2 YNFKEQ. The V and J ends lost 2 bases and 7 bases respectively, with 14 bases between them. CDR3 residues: CASSQPFPGTEKLFF. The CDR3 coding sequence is TGTGCCAGCAGCCAACCTTTCCCAGGCACTGAAAAACTGTTTTTT.

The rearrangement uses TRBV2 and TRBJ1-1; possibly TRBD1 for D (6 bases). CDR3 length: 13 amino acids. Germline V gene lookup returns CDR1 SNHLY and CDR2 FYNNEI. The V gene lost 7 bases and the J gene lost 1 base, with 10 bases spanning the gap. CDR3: CASTRTENTEAFF. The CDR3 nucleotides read TGTGCCAGCACCCGGACAGAGAACACTGAAGCTTTCTTT.

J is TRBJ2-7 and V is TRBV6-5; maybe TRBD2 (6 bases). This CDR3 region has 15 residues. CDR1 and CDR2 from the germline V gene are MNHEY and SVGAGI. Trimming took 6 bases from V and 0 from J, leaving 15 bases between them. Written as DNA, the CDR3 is TGTGCCAGCAGCCCCGCGGGGCCCTACTCCTACGAGCAGTACTTC. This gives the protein CASSPAGPYSYEQYF.

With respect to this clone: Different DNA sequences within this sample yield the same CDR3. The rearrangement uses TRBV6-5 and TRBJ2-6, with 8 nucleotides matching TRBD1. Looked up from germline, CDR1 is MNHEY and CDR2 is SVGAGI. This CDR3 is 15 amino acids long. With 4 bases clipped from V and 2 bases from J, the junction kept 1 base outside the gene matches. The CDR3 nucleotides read TGTGCCAGCAGTTTGACAGGGGCTGGGGCCAACGTCCTGACTTTC. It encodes CASSLTGAGANVLTF.

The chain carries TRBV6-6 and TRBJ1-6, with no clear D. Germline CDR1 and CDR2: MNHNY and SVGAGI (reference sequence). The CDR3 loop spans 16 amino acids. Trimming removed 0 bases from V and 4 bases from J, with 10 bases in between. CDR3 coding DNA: TGTGCCAGCAGTTACTCGAGGGCGGAATATAATTCACCCCTCCACTTT. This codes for CASSYSRAEYNSPLHF.

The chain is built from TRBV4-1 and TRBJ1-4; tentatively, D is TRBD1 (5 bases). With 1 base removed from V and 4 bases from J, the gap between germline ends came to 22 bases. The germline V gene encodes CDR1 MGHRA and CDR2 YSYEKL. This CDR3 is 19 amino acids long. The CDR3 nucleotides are TGCGCCAGCAGCCAAGCCTTCGTATTCGGGGGGGGAAATAATGAAAAACTGTTTTTT. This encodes CASSQAFVFGGGNNEKLFF.

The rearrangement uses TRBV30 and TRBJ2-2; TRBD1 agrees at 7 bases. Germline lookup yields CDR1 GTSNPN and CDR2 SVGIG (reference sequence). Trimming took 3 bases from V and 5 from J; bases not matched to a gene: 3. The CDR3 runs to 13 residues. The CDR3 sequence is CAWRSQGTGELFF. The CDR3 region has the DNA TGTGCCTGGAGATCACAGGGGACCGGGGAGCTGTTTTTT.

The CDR3 region is CASTQGYEQYF. CDR3 coding DNA: TGTGCCAGCACGCAGGGGTACGAGCAGTACTTC. The rearrangement links TRBV12-3 or TRBV12-4 to TRBJ2-7, with a tentative D call TRBD1 (6 bases). The CDR3 length is 11 residues. The ends were cut back, 7 bases at V and 4 bases at J, with 8 bases in the middle.

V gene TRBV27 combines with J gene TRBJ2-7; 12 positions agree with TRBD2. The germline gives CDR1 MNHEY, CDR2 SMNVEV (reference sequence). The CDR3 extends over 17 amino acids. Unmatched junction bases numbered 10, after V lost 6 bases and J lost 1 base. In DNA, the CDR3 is TGTGCCAGCAGCCGCGTGGCAGGGACTAGCGGGTCCTACGAGCAGTACTTC. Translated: CASSRVAGTSGSYEQYF.

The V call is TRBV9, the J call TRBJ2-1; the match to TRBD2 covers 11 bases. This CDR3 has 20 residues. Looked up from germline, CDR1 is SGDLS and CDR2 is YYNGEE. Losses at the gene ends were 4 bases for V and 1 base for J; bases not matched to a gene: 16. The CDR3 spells CASSPQLAGEEGTSYNEQFF. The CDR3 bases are TGTGCCAGCAGCCCGCAACTAGCGGGAGAAGAGGGTACATCCTACAATGAGCAGTTCTTC. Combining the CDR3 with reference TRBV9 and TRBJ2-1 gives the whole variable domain DSGVTQTPKHLITATGQRVTLRCSPRSGDLSVYWYQQSLDQGLQFLIQYYNGEERAKGNILERFSAQQFPDLHSELNLSSLELGDSALYFCASSPQLAGEEGTSYNEQFFGPGTRLTVL.

CDR3 sequence reads: CASSYSTGFTTQYF. The CDR3 region has the DNA TGTGCCAGCAGTTACTCGACGGGATTCACTACGCAGTATTTT. The chain links TRBV6-5 to TRBJ2-3; perhaps TRBD2 as D (5 bases). This CDR3 has 14 amino acids. The ends were cut back, 0 bases at V and 8 bases at J, with 12 bases in the middle. Germline-derived CDR1 and CDR2 are MNHEY and SVGAGI.

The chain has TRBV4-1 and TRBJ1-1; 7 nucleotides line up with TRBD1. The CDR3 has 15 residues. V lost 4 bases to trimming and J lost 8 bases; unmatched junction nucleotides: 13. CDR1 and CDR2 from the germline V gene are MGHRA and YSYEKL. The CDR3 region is CASSREQGTVTEAFF. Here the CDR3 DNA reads TGCGCCAGCAGCCGCGAACAGGGGACTGTAACAGAAGCTTTCTTT.

CDR3 region: CASSSSGTGNSPQHF. The DNA for the CDR3 is TGTGCCAGCAGCTCATCCGGGACAGGGAATAGTCCCCAGCATTTT. The chain couples TRBV7-8 to TRBJ1-5, with 9 bases identical to TRBD1. This CDR3 has 15 amino acids. CDR1 is SGHVS, CDR2 FQNEAQ, per germline. V lost 4 bases and J lost 10; bases outside the gene matches: 11.

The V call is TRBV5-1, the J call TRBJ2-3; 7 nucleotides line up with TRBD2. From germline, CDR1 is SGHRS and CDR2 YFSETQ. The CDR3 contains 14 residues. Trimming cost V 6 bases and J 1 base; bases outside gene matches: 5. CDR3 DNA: TGCGCCAGCACCCAGCGGGAAGGCACAGATACGCAGTATTTT. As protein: CASTQREGTDTQYF.

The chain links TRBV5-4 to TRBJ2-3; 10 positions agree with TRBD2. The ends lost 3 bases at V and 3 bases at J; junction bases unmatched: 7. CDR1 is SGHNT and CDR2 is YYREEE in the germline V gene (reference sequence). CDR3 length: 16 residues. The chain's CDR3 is CASSYASGRETDTQYF. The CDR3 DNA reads TGTGCCAGCAGCTACGCTAGCGGGAGAGAGACAGATACGCAGTATTTT. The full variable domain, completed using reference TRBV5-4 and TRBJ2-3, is ETGVTQSPTHLIKTRGQQVTLRCSSQSGHNTVSWYQQALGQGPQFIFQYYREEENGRGNFPPRFSGLQFPNYSSELNVNALELDDSALYLCASSYASGRETDTQYFGPGTRLTVL.

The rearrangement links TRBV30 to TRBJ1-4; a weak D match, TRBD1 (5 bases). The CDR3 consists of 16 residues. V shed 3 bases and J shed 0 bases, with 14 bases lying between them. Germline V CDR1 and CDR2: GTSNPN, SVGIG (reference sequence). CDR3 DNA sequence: TGTGCCTGGAGCGACCCGACAGTTGCAACTAATGAAAAACTGTTTTTT. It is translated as CAWSDPTVATNEKLFF.

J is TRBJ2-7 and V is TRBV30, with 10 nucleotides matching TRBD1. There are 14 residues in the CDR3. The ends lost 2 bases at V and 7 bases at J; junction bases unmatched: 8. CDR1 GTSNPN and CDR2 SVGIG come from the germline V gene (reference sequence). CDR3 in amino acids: CAWSTGQGVGEQYF. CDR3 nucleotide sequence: TGTGCCTGGAGTACTGGACAGGGGGTTGGGGAGCAGTACTTC.

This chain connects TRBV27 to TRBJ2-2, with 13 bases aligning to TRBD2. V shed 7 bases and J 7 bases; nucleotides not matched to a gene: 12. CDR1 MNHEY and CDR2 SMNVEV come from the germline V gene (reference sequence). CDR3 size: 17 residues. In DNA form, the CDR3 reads TGTGCCAGCACCGAAATAGGACTAGCGGGAGCCGGCGGGGAGCTGTTTTTT. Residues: CASTEIGLAGAGGELFF.

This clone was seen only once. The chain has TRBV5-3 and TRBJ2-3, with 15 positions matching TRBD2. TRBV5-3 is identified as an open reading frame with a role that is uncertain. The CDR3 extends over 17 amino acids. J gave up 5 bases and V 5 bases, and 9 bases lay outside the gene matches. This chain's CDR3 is CARRQGLAGGRGDTQYF. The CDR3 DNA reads TGTGCCAGAAGGCAGGGACTAGCGGGAGGACGGGGAGATACGCAGTATTTT.

Here the CDR3 reads CASSVGASVNQETQYF. CDR3 DNA: TGTGCCAGCAGCGTTGGGGCTAGCGTAAACCAAGAGACCCAGTACTTC. The chain joins TRBV9 to TRBJ2-5; TRBD2 might be the D (6 bases). The germline V and J ends were trimmed by 2 bases and 0 bases, with 14 bases remaining between them. Germline CDR1 reads SGDLS; CDR2 reads YYNGEE. The CDR3 runs to 16 residues.

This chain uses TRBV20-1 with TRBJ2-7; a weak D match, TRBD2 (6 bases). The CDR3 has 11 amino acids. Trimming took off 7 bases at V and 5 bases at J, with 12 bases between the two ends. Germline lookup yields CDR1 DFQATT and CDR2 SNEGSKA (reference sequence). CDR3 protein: CSVPRGNEQYF. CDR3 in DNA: TGCAGTGTCCCCCGGGGGAACGAGCAGTACTTC.

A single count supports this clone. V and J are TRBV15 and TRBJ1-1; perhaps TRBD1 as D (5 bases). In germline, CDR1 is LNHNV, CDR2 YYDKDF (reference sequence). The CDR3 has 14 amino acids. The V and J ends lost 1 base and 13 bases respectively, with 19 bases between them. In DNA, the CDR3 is TGTGCCACCAGCAGAGGAGGGCGGGACGATCGTGGTTTCTTT. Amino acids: CATSRGGRDDRGFF.